The 27 T cell receptor beta chains below were found in one sample sequenced in a study of cytomegalovirus exposure and HLA in healthy donors. The PCR had 60 Vbeta and 13 Jbeta primers. This table comes from immunoSEQ multiplex PCR, and its TCRdb copy is limited to in-frame clones, with some not included. The sample lists tens of thousands of clones; approximately 83% were seen once. The specimen was PBMCs. These receptors were obtained from a female donor in good health and CMV-seronegative.

The chain couples TRBV30 to TRBJ2-4; 7 bases are a match to TRBD1. V was clipped by 0 bases and J by 5 bases; unmatched bases: 1. The CDR3 is 13 amino acids. Germline values: CDR1 GTSNPN, CDR2 SVGIG (reference sequence). CDR3 sequence: CAWSVGGQNIQYF. CDR3 in DNA: TGTGCCTGGAGTGTAGGGGGCCAAAACATTCAGTACTTC.

The genes are TRBV6-1 and TRBJ2-7; D uncertain. The CDR3 has 15 residues. V shed 6 bases and J shed 4 bases, with 19 bases lying between them. Germline V lookup: CDR1 MNHNS, CDR2 SASEGT. In nucleotides, the CDR3 is TGTGCCAGCAGATTAGCCCTGAGCGAGGTTTACGAGCAGTACTTC. Protein sequence: CASRLALSEVYEQYF.

In this sample, this clone turned up once. The rearrangement links TRBV5-1 to TRBJ2-7, with D possibly matching TRBD2 (6 bases). The CDR3 has 14 amino acids. Trimming stripped 4 bases from V and 4 bases from J, with 15 bases between. Germline CDR1 SGHRS, CDR2 YFSETQ. CDR3 DNA sequence: TGCGCCAGCAGCCTGGGTTCCGGGGGTTACGAGCAGTACTTC. This sequence encodes CASSLGSGGYEQYF.

V usage is TRBV7-9 and J usage is TRBJ2-7; the D is unclear. V was cut by 6 bases and J by 4 bases, with 19 bases left in between. Germline CDR1 reads SEHNR; CDR2 reads FQNEAQ (reference sequence). The CDR3 covers 15 residues. The chain's CDR3 is CASSPQESLMYEQYF. The CDR3 DNA reads as TGTGCCAGCAGTCCTCAAGAGTCCCTGATGTACGAGCAGTACTTC.

V and J are TRBV2 and TRBJ1-1; D call uncertain. CDR1 and CDR2 (germline): SNHLY, FYNNEI. The CDR3 contains 14 residues. The V end was cut by 2 bases, the J end by 1 base, with 8 bases between. DNA for the CDR3: TGTGCCAGCAGTGAATACAGAAAGAACACTGAAGCTTTCTTT. Translating gives CASSEYRKNTEAFF.

This rearrangement joins TRBV2 to TRBJ2-7; TRBD2 aligns across 9 bases. With 10 bases clipped from V and 3 bases from J, the junction kept 4 bases outside the gene matches. CDR3 size: 12 residues. Germline-derived CDR1 and CDR2 are SNHLY and FYNNEI. CDR3 nucleotide sequence: TGTGCCACCAAGACTAGCGGCTACGAGCAGTACTTC. Its protein is CATKTSGYEQYF. The variable domain in full, completed from reference TRBV2 and TRBJ2-7, reads EPEVTQTPSHQVTQMGQEVILRCVPISNHLYFYWYRQILGQKVEFLVSFYNNEISEKSEIFDDQFSVERPDGSNFTLKIRSTKLEDSAMYFCATKTSGYEQYFGPGTRLTVT.

The J gene is TRBJ2-5, the V gene TRBV6-6; the D is unclear. The V gene lost 6 bases and the J gene lost 5 bases, with 7 bases spanning the gap. Germline V gene data show CDR1 as MNHNY and CDR2 as SVGAGI (reference sequence). The CDR3 is 11 residues long. CDR3 region: CASSNTETQYF. In nucleotides, the CDR3 is TGTGCCAGCAGCAACACGGAGACCCAGTACTTC.

V is TRBV6-5 and J is TRBJ1-2; TRBD1 might be the D (5 bases). CDR3 length equals 16 residues. CDR1 is MNHEY, CDR2 SVGAGI, per germline. Trimming took 0 bases from V and 4 from J, leaving 15 bases between them. CDR3 residues: CASSYSYSGQGYGYTF. CDR3 DNA: TGTGCCAGCAGTTACTCCTACTCTGGGCAGGGCTATGGCTACACCTTC.

In its sample, this clone was seen a few times. The chain carries TRBV6-1 and TRBJ2-7, with no clear D. The CDR3 has 11 residues. V shed 10 bases and J shed 4 bases, with 11 bases lying between them. Germline V gene lookup returns CDR1 MNHNS and CDR2 SASEGT. The CDR3 here is CATYDGYEQYF. CDR3 nucleotides: TGTGCCACCTATGATGGTTACGAGCAGTACTTC.

This clone was seen more than once but under ten times. The V and J genes are TRBV6-1 and TRBJ1-1; D may be TRBD1 (6 bases). From germline, CDR1 is MNHNS and CDR2 SASEGT. The CDR3 spans 13 residues. The V end was cut by 6 bases, the J end by 2 bases, with 10 bases between. The CDR3 loop reads CASRGQLNTEAFF. CDR3 nucleotide sequence: TGTGCCAGCAGAGGACAGCTCAACACTGAAGCTTTCTTT.

This chain links TRBV6-5 with TRBJ2-1; 7 bases line up with TRBD2. Trimming at V came to 5 bases and at J to 5 bases, leaving 9 bases not matched to a gene. CDR1 is MNHEY, CDR2 SVGAGI, per germline. The CDR3 extends over 15 amino acids. CDR3 in amino acids: CASSPAGVQDNEQFF. CDR3 sequence (DNA): TGTGCCAGCAGTCCGGCGGGAGTCCAAGACAATGAGCAGTTCTTC.

This clone was detected a few times. V usage is TRBV19 and J usage is TRBJ1-6, with 7 bases aligning to TRBD1. V trimming: 0 bases; J trimming: 15 bases; junction bases outside the gene matches: 11. This CDR3 spans 15 amino acids. Germline V lookup: CDR1 LNHDA, CDR2 SQIVND (reference sequence). The DNA of the CDR3 is TGTGCCAGTAGTATAGATCTACCGACAGGGTACCACCTCCACTTT. It encodes CASSIDLPTGYHLHF.

The chain has TRBV6-5 and TRBJ2-7; TRBD1 aligns across 9 bases. CDR1 MNHEY and CDR2 SVGAGI come from the germline V gene. The CDR3 has 15 residues. With 2 bases clipped from V and 5 bases from J, the junction kept 7 bases outside the gene matches. CDR3 sequence reads: CASSYGGTGRDEQYF. The CDR3 coding sequence is TGTGCCAGCAGTTACGGGGGGACAGGGAGGGACGAGCAGTACTTC.

This clone was picked up a small number of times. This rearrangement joins TRBV7-2 to TRBJ2-3, with a weak D call TRBD1 (5 bases). Germline V gene data show CDR1 as SGHTA and CDR2 as FQGNSA. CDR3 size: 17 residues. V dropped 5 bases and J dropped 2 bases, with 20 bases sitting between them. Here the CDR3 reads CASSPNLGAKNTDTQYF. The CDR3 DNA is TGTGCCAGCAGCCCGAACCTAGGGGCTAAAAACACAGATACGCAGTATTTT.

The chain links TRBV5-6 to TRBJ2-3; 12 bases match TRBD2. V lost 2 bases, J lost 0 bases, and 7 bases stayed unmatched. Germline V gene lookup returns CDR1 SGHDT and CDR2 YYEEEE. The CDR3 is made up of 18 amino acids. Here the CDR3 DNA reads TGTGCCAGCAGCTTTTGGACTAGCGGGGCATTTAGCACAGATACGCAGTATTTT. Amino acids: CASSFWTSGAFSTDTQYF.

The rearrangement links TRBV19 to TRBJ1-1, with D tentatively TRBD1 (5 bases). CDR1 LNHDA and CDR2 SQIVND come from the germline V gene (reference sequence). The CDR3 has 14 residues. The V and J ends lost 3 bases and 5 bases respectively, with 13 bases between them. CDR3 residues: CASSMDTYPTEAFF. The DNA of the CDR3 is TGTGCCAGTAGTATGGACACATATCCGACTGAAGCTTTCTTT.

This clone has just a few counts. This chain joins TRBV7-9 and TRBJ1-1; D unclear. The CDR3 covers 14 residues. The ends were cut back, 7 bases at V and 5 bases at J, with 17 bases in the middle. Germline CDR1 reads SEHNR; CDR2 reads FQNEAQ (reference sequence). The CDR3 here is CASTPPVTGTEAFF. CDR3 nucleotide sequence: TGTGCCAGCACCCCACCAGTAACGGGGACTGAAGCTTTCTTT.

This sequence joins TRBV10-3 and TRBJ2-1; 13 bases agree with TRBD2. Per germline, CDR1 ENHRY and CDR2 SYGVKD. The junction had 8 bases not matched to a gene; V was cut back by 0 bases and J by 9 bases. The CDR3 extends over 17 amino acids. The CDR3 DNA follows: TGTGCCATCAGTGAGTCGAGCGGACTAGCGGGAGCCAGTGAGCAGTTCTTC. This sequence encodes CAISESSGLAGASEQFF.

The chain uses TRBV12-5 and TRBJ2-1, with 11 positions matching TRBD2. V dropped 0 bases and J dropped 8; count of bases not matched to a gene: 6. The CDR3 length is 16 residues. Germline V lookup: CDR1 LGHNT, CDR2 FRNRAP. CDR3 nucleotide sequence: TGTGCTAGTGGTTTGGTCATAGCGGGAGGGTTACATGAGCAGTTCTTC. Translating it yields CASGLVIAGGLHEQFF.

The J gene is TRBJ2-3, the V gene TRBV5-5, with D perhaps matching TRBD2 (6 bases). This CDR3 has 14 residues. Germline CDR1 and CDR2: SGHKS and YYEKEE (reference sequence). The V and J ends lost 0 bases and 2 bases respectively, with 7 bases between them. DNA of the CDR3: TGTGCCAGCAGCTTGGAGCGGGCCACAGATACGCAGTATTTT. Translated: CASSLERATDTQYF.

The chain joins TRBV11-3 to TRBJ2-1, with 14 nucleotides matching TRBD2. The germline gives CDR1 SGHNT, CDR2 YENEEA. The CDR3 is made up of 15 amino acids. The V gene end was trimmed by 5 bases and the J gene end by 9 bases; junction bases not matched to a gene: 6. This CDR3 reads CASSAGLAGAGEQFF. The CDR3 region has the DNA TGTGCCAGCAGCGCGGGACTAGCGGGAGCCGGTGAGCAGTTCTTC.

The genes are TRBV27 and TRBJ1-4; a weak D match, TRBD1 (6 bases). Trimming took off 3 bases at V and 6 bases at J, with 8 bases between the two ends. Germline assignment: CDR1 MNHEY and CDR2 SMNVEV (reference sequence). This CDR3 contains 13 residues. The CDR3 sequence: CASSFNRDEKLFF. The CDR3 DNA reads TGTGCCAGCAGTTTCAACAGGGATGAAAAACTGTTTTTT. The variable domain in full, completed from reference TRBV27 and TRBJ1-4, reads EAQVTQNPRYLITVTGKKLTVTCSQNMNHEYMSWYRQDPGLGLRQIYYSMNVEVTDKGDVPEGYKVSRKEKRNFPLILESPSPNQTSLYFCASSFNRDEKLFFGSGTQLSVL.

The V call is TRBV18, the J call TRBJ2-1; TRBD2 matches 8 bases. The V segment lost 3 bases and the J segment 4 bases; nucleotides outside the gene matches: 2. This CDR3 has 14 amino acids. Looked up from germline, CDR1 is KGHSH and CDR2 is LQKENI. The CDR3 spells CASSPQREYNEQFF. In nucleotides, the CDR3 is TGTGCCAGCTCACCCCAGCGGGAGTACAATGAGCAGTTCTTC.

V is TRBV6-1 and J is TRBJ2-5; D is uncertain. Gene TRBJ2-7 matches the end of the DNA better, so the J call may be wrong. Germline values: CDR1 MNHNS, CDR2 SASEGT. CDR3 length equals 16 residues. In DNA form, the CDR3 reads TGTGCCAGCAGTGAAAACGTGTGGAAAAAGGACTACGAGCAGTACTTC. It translates to CASSENVWKKDYEQYF.

The chain has TRBV4-1 and TRBJ2-5, with 9 bases that match TRBD1. The V gene's germline CDR1 is MGHRA and CDR2 YSYEKL. V trimming: 2 bases; J trimming: 6 bases; junction bases outside the gene matches: 7. The CDR3 sequence is 15 residues long. The CDR3 DNA follows: TGCGCCAGCAGCCAACCTACAGGGGGCATGAAGACCCAGTACTTC. Protein product: CASSQPTGGMKTQYF.

The gene calls are TRBV18 and TRBJ2-5; D may be TRBD2 (5 bases). This CDR3 region has 14 residues. V was pared by 4 bases and J by 2 bases, with 11 bases between. Germline V gene data show CDR1 as KGHSH and CDR2 as LQKENI. The CDR3, as DNA: TGTGCCAGCTCACAGTACCGGGATCAAGAGACCCAGTACTTC. Translation: CASSQYRDQETQYF.

This clone was seen a single time. This chain uses TRBV30 with TRBJ1-2; no reliable D call. The CDR3 runs 13 residues. V was shortened by 6 bases and J by 4 bases, with 15 bases between the two germline ends. CDR1 is GTSNPN, CDR2 SVGIG, per germline (reference sequence). CDR3 sequence (DNA): TGTGCCTGCGACACGCGGGGTACCTATGGCTACACCTTC. Translated: CACDTRGTYGYTF.